Shown below are 7 T cell receptor beta chains from a single sample sequenced in a study of cytomegalovirus exposure and HLA in healthy donors. Assay used: immunoSEQ multiplex PCR; TCRdb lists only in-frame clones, some missing. This table has about 150,000 clones, about 86% appearing once. The sample consisted of PBMCs. The origin of the receptors is a human donor in good health.

V is TRBV2 and J is TRBJ1-2, with D unresolved. The CDR3 runs to 13 residues. Germline CDR1 is SNHLY and CDR2 is FYNNEI. The V end was cut by 6 bases, the J end by 4 bases, with 12 bases between. The CDR3 region has the DNA TGTGCCAGCAGCCTAAGGCGGGGCTATGGCTACACCTTC. Its protein is CASSLRRGYGYTF.

As regards this clone: Additional DNA sequences in this sample encode the identical CDR3. V usage is TRBV7-9 and J usage is TRBJ1-2; D remains unclear. Per the germline V gene, CDR1 is SEHNR and CDR2 is FQNEAQ (reference sequence). The germline V and J ends were trimmed by 3 bases and 6 bases, with 8 bases remaining between them. The CDR3 consists of 12 residues. CDR3 sequence: CASSLGGDGYTF. For the CDR3, the DNA is TGTGCCAGCAGCTTGGGAGGCGATGGCTACACCTTC.

The V and J genes are TRBV28 and TRBJ2-2; 10 bases fit TRBD2. V was pared by 3 bases and J by 3 bases, with 10 bases of the junction left unmatched. There are 18 residues in the CDR3. Germline V gives CDR1 MDHEN, CDR2 SYDVKM. The chain's CDR3 is CASSFRDKREGHTGELFF. DNA of the CDR3: TGTGCCAGCAGTTTCCGTGACAAGCGGGAGGGCCACACCGGGGAGCTGTTTTTT.

V usage is TRBV7-3 and J usage is TRBJ1-1, with D unresolved. The CDR3 is 13 amino acids. The V gene lost 1 base and the J gene lost 5 bases, with 8 bases spanning the gap. The germline gives CDR1 SGHTA, CDR2 FQGTGA. The CDR3 nucleotides read TGTGCCAGCAGCTTAAGAGGCTCGACTGAAGCTTTCTTT. Its translation is CASSLRGSTEAFF.

V is TRBV28 and J is TRBJ1-3, with D maybe TRBD1 (6 bases). This CDR3 has 14 amino acids. V lost 5 bases to trimming and J lost 8 bases, with 16 bases between them. CDR1 is MDHEN, CDR2 SYDVKM, per germline. The CDR3 reads CASSRTASRDTIYF. In nucleotides, the CDR3 is TGTGCCAGCAGTCGGACAGCGTCCCGAGACACCATATATTTT.

J is TRBJ2-1 and V is TRBV27; TRBD2 matches 8 bases. V lost 0 bases to trimming and J lost 3 bases; unmatched junction nucleotides: 4. Germline V gene data show CDR1 as MNHEY and CDR2 as SMNVEV (reference sequence). This CDR3 comprises 16 residues. CDR3 sequence reads: CASSLSRLANYNEQFF. CDR3 nucleotides: TGTGCCAGCAGTTTATCCCGACTAGCGAACTACAATGAGCAGTTCTTC.

CDR3 nucleotide sequence: TGTGCCAGCAGTTACGGGGAGCTAGGCAGAAACAATGAGCAGTTCTTC. Protein product: CASSYGELGRNNEQFF. The chain employs TRBV6-5 and TRBJ2-1; TRBD2 might be the D (5 bases). Trimming took off 2 bases at V and 5 bases at J, with 16 bases between the two ends. This CDR3 comprises 16 residues. The germline CDR1 and CDR2 sequences are MNHEY and SVGAGI.